The rows below give T cell receptor beta chains drawn from one sample of a study of T cell changes during pregnancy in multiple sclerosis. Sequencing used immunoSEQ multiplex PCR; TCRdb keeps in-frame clones, though not all of them. The sample lists roughly 67,000 clones, roughly 92% occurring once. This material consisted of peripheral blood, taken in the second trimester of pregnancy. These receptors were taken from a female donor with multiple sclerosis, enrolled in a pregnancy study. Each CDR3 is given with its conserved first and last residue. Each record gives: J gene, V gene, D gene, CDR3 length, clone size, CDR3 DNA, CDR3 protein. A D gene is named only where the DNA matches it firmly. Rows may omit the clone size; those that give it use once, few, many or a size class.

TRBJ2-5	TRBV5-4	NA	13	once	TGTGCCAGCAGCTTGGCAGCGGCAGAGACCCAGTACTTC	CASSLAAAETQYF
TRBJ1-2	TRBV6-4	TRBD1	17	NA	TGTGCCAGCAGTGAATCCGGGACAGGGGATCTCCTCTATGGCTACACCTTC	CASSESGTGDLLYGYTF
TRBJ1-1	TRBV18	TRBD1	13	NA	TGTGCCAGCTCACCAGACAGGGCCCCTGAAGCTTTCTTT	CASSPDRAPEAFF
TRBJ2-1	TRBV27	TRBD2	14	NA	TGTGCCAGCAAGGGCCTAGCGGGTTACAATGAGCAGTTCTTC	CASKGLAGYNEQFF
TRBJ1-2	TRBV5-4	TRBD1	13	NA	TGTGCCAGCAGCCAGGACAGGGTTGGTAGCTACACCTTC	CASSQDRVGSYTF
TRBJ2-7	TRBV7-2	TRBD2	17	NA	TGTGCCAGCAGCTTAGCGCTTTGGGGGGGGGAGGCCTACGAGCAGTACTTC	CASSLALWGGEAYEQYF
TRBJ1-1	TRBV6-5	NA	14	NA	TGTGCCAGCAGTTACTCCCAGGAGGGGCCTGAAGCTTTCTTT	CASSYSQEGPEAFF
TRBJ2-5	TRBV7-2	TRBD1	15	NA	TGTGCCAGCAGCTTGGGACAGTTCGGTCAGGAGACCCAGTACTTC	CASSLGQFGQETQYF
TRBJ2-5	TRBV4-2	TRBD2	17	NA	TGTGCCAGCAGCCAGATCGGTGGCAGCGGGCGGGAGGAGACCCAGTACTTC	CASSQIGGSGREETQYF
TRBJ2-7	TRBV5-1	TRBD1	14	once	TGCGCCAGCAGCCTCGGGGACAGCTCCTACGAGCAGTACTTC	CASSLGDSSYEQYF
TRBJ1-2	TRBV18	NA	13	NA	TGTGCCAGCTCACCGACAACCACCTATGGCTACACCTTC	CASSPTTTYGYTF